This TCR beta chain was captured by sequencing in a study of identifying expanded T cells in peripheral blood. The ends were cut back, 4 bases at V and 6 bases at J, with 20 bases in the middle. The CDR3 runs 16 residues. The V gene's germline CDR1 is LGHNA and CDR2 YSLEER. This clone was picked up one time. The data were produced by immunoSEQ multiplex PCR, yet TCRdb's version contains in-frame clones alone and is incomplete. The sample contains approximately 90,000 clones, approximately 86% of which appear only once. The receptor was isolated from a person aged 18 to 75 in good health. Sequencing used blood. The V call is TRBV4-3, the J call TRBJ2-3; possible D gene TRBD2, 5 bases. The CDR3 protein is CASSPQEAPGMDTQYF. In nucleotides, the CDR3 is TGCGCCAGCAGCCCCCAGGAGGCCCCGGGGATGGATACGCAGTATTTT.